The present TCR beta chain was sequenced within a study of identifying expanded T cells in peripheral blood. A remark on this clone: Its antigen is currently unknown.

Study results and caveats: Approximately 2-week clone count variance significantly increased as total template count grew. Technical replicates showed around 1.1 changed clones; approximately 2 weeks roughly 16; four weeks 19.

The CDR3 covers 17 residues. Losses at the gene ends were 0 bases for V and 8 bases for J; bases not matched to a gene: 10. Germline-derived CDR1 and CDR2 are SGHRS and YFSETQ. The data were produced by immunoSEQ multiplex PCR, yet TCRdb's version contains in-frame clones alone and is incomplete. The repertoire holds some 65,000 clones, with over 75% as singletons. Collection occurred without any documented infections or immune events in donors. Sequencing input: blood. The sequence came from a person aged 18-70 years in good health. This chain connects TRBV5-1 to TRBJ2-1, with 11 bases lining up with TRBD2. DNA for the CDR3: TGCGCCAGCAGCTTGGATCTAGCGGGAGGTGGGCTGGATGAGCAGTTCTTC. Translation gives CASSLDLAGGGLDEQFF.